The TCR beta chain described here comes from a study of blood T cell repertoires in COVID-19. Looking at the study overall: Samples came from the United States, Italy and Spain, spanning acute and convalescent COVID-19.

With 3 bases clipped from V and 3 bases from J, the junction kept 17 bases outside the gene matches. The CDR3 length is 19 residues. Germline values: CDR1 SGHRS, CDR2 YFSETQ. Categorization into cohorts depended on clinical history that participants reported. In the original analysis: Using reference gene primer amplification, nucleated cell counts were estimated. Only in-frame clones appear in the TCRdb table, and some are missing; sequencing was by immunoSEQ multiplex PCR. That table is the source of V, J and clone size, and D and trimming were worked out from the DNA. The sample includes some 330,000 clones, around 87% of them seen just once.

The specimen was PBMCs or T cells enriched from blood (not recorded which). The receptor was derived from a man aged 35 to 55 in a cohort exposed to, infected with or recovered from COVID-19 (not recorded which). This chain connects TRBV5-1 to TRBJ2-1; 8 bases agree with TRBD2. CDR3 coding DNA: TGCGCCAGCAGCTCGACTACTAGCGGAGGGTGGGGGGTCTACAATGAGCAGTTCTTC. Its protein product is CASSSTTSGGWGVYNEQFF.